This T cell receptor beta chain was sequenced in a study of post-analysis software for immune sequencing data. Study-wide findings and caveats: Five TRBV segments (TRBV5-6, TRBV5-1 and TRBV20-1 among them) occurred more frequently in patients than in controls. Compared against controls, patients with multiple sclerosis displayed significantly lower normalized Chao1 diversity.

Deletions cut 1 base from V and 6 bases from J, with 13 bases between. The germline V gene has CDR1 SEHNR and CDR2 FQNEAQ (reference sequence). CDR3 length: 15 amino acids. TCR beta libraries were prepared from cDNA with unique molecular identifiers. TCRdb re-called the PCR reads with MiXCR, one entry per CDR3 protein. Of approximately 660,000 distinct CDR3 sequences in the sample, roughly three fifths were seen once. Only a few counts were recorded for this clonotype. Its antigen is not known. This TCR came from a girl aged 2 to 10 with multiple sclerosis. The chain recombines TRBV7-9 with TRBJ2-1; no clear D gene. Source material: blood. For the CDR3, the DNA is TGTGCCAGCAGCTTAGATATGGCGTCGGTCAATGAGCAGTTCTTC. It translates to CASSLDMASVNEQFF.